This TCR beta chain appears in the sequencing data of a study of shared T cell receptors in the human thymus. This clone has a handful of counts. This same CDR3 is encoded by further DNA sequences in the sample. Generated by immunoSEQ multiplex PCR, the TCRdb table keeps only in-frame clones and is missing some. The table includes 600,000 or so clones, about 87% detected once. This same sample was also taken into another study, of human thymus T cells. That source adds: Thymus pieces cut out during corrective heart surgery were the tissue that was used.

The sequence was collected from a boy younger than two with a congenital heart defect. Sequencing input: thymocytes.

The chain's CDR3 is CASSGTGPRYNSPLHF. CDR3 bases: TGTGCCAGCAGTGGGACAGGGCCCCGCTATAATTCACCCCTCCACTTT. The rearrangement joins TRBV28 to TRBJ1-6, with TRBD1 identical over 9 bases. Germline values: CDR1 MDHEN, CDR2 SYDVKM. The length of the CDR3 is 16 residues. Trimming cost V 5 bases and J 3 bases; bases outside gene matches: 5.